The next 2 T cell receptor beta chains were all read from a single sample in a study of cytomegalovirus exposure and HLA in healthy donors. In the PCR, 60 Vbeta and 13 Jbeta primers were used. The table came from immunoSEQ multiplex PCR; TCRdb's copy has only in-frame clones and leaves some out. The repertoire consists of around 150,000 clones, with about 78% occurring once and the leading ten covering 3.9%. Material: PBMCs. The receptors stem from a man aged 18 to 29 in good health and CMV-seronegative.

The V call is TRBV5-1, the J call TRBJ1-1, with TRBD1 matching 7 bases. Germline trimming cut 2 bases from V and 1 base from J; bases unmatched to any gene: 5. The CDR3 has 15 amino acids. Germline assignment: CDR1 SGHRS and CDR2 YFSETQ. The CDR3 DNA reads TGCGCCAGCAGCTTAATCGGGACAGAGAACACTGAAGCTTTCTTT. Its translation: CASSLIGTENTEAFF.

This chain connects TRBV7-3 to TRBJ1-1; no reliable D call. Trimming stripped 1 base from V and 6 bases from J, with 24 bases between. This CDR3 has 18 residues. The germline gives CDR1 SGHTA, CDR2 FQGTGA. CDR3 nucleotides: TGTGCCAGCAGCTTAATACCCCCGTCGGGTACTCGGCTTCCTGAAGCTTTCTTT. It yields the protein CASSLIPPSGTRLPEAFF.